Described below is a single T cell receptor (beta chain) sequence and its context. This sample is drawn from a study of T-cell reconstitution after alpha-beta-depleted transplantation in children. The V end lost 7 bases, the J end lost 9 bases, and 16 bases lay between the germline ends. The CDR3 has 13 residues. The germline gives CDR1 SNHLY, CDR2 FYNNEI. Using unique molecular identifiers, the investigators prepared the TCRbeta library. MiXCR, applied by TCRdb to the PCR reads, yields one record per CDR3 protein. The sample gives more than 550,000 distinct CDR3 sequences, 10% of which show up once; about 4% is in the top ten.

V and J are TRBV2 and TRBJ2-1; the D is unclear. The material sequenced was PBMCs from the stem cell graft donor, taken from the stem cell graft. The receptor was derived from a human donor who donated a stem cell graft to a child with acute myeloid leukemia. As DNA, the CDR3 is TGTGCCAGCAACCGTGACAAGCCCGTTGAGCAGTTCTTC. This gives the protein CASNRDKPVEQFF.